This record looks at one TCR beta chain sequence and its context. This entry belongs to a study of T cell responses to AZD1222 COVID-19 vaccine. Overall study context: Whether given at about 4 or about 12 weeks, second doses were pooled.

With V trimmed by 2 bases and J by 4 bases, 6 bases remained unmatched. This CDR3 has 16 residues. From germline, CDR1 is SGHRS and CDR2 YFSETQ. Produced via immunoSEQ multiplex PCR; TCRdb's table is partial and in-frame only. The sample gives about 140,000 clones, more than 80% of which show up once; approximately 4% is in the top ten. The receptor comes from an adult in good health. The sample consisted of peripheral blood, taken on day 0 of AZD1222 vaccination. This rearrangement joins TRBV5-1 to TRBJ1-4; 9 nucleotides line up with TRBD1. CDR3: CASSFGTGMDNEKLFF. The CDR3 DNA follows: TGCGCCAGCAGCTTTGGGACAGGGATGGATAATGAAAAACTGTTTTTT.